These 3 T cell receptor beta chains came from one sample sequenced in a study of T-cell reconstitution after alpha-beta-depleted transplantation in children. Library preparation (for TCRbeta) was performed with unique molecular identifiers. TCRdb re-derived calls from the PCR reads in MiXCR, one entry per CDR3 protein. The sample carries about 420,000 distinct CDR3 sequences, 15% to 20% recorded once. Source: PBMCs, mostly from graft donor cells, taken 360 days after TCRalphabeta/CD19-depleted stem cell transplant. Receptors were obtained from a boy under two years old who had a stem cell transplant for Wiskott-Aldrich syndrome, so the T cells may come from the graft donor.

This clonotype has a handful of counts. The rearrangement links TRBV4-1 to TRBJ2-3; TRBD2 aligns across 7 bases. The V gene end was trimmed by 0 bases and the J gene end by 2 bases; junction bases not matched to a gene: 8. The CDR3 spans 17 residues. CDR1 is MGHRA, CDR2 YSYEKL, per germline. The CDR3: CASSQDLERGPTDTQYF. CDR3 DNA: TGCGCCAGCAGCCAAGATCTTGAGCGGGGCCCCACAGATACGCAGTATTTT.

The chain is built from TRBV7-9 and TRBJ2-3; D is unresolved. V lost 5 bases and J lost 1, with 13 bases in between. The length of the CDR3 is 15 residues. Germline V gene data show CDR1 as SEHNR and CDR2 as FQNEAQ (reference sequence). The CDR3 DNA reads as TGTGCCAGCAGCGCCTTGAGAGGCGGCACAGATACGCAGTATTTT. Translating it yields CASSALRGGTDTQYF.

The CDR3 region is CASSPTGGIERAGELFF. The DNA of the CDR3 is TGTGCCAGCAGCCCGACAGGGGGAATTGAACGCGCCGGGGAGCTGTTTTTT. This rearrangement joins TRBV5-4 to TRBJ2-2; 9 bases agree with TRBD1. The germline gives CDR1 SGHNT, CDR2 YYREEE (reference sequence). Trimming cost V 4 bases and J 6 bases; bases outside gene matches: 13. This CDR3 is 17 amino acids long.